The T cell receptor (beta chain) described here comes from a study of blood T cell repertoires in COVID-19. About the study: Samples of COVID-19 (acute and convalescent) were obtained from the United States, Italy and Spain.

The V gene end was trimmed by 9 bases and the J gene end by 7 bases; junction bases not matched to a gene: 4. CDR1 is KGHDR and CDR2 is SFDVKD in the germline V gene. There are 13 residues in the CDR3. Only in-frame clones appear in the TCRdb table, and some are missing; sequencing was by immunoSEQ multiplex PCR. The repertoire has 4,000 to 6,000 clones, more than 70% of them found once; the top ten carry around 40%. The TCR was taken from a man between 65 and 79 years old with COVID-19, enrolled during active disease. Sequencing used peripheral blood. The chain uses TRBV24-1 and TRBJ2-2; 10 bases are a match to TRBD1. The CDR3 loop is CATRDRGYGELFF. The CDR3 DNA reads as TGTGCCACCCGGGACAGGGGATACGGGGAGCTGTTTTTT.